This TCR beta chain was recorded in a study of cytomegalovirus exposure and HLA in healthy donors. It was with 60 Vbeta and 13 Jbeta primers that the PCR ran. Sequencing used immunoSEQ multiplex PCR; TCRdb keeps in-frame clones, though not all of them. The sample lists about 170,000 clones, 70% to 80% occurring once. CDR1 and CDR2 (germline): SNHLY, FYNNEI. Trimming removed 1 base at V and 2 bases at J, with 9 bases between. This CDR3 is 15 amino acids long. The sequence derives from a female donor in good health and CMV-seronegative. The sequenced material came from PBMCs. V is TRBV2 and J is TRBJ1-5; D not certain. CDR3 residues: CASSEGPSGNQPQHF. For the CDR3, the DNA is TGTGCCAGCAGTGAAGGGCCATCTGGCAATCAGCCCCAGCATTTT.